This T cell receptor beta chain was identified during a study of T cell changes during pregnancy in multiple sclerosis. The repertoire was sequenced with immunoSEQ multiplex PCR; TCRdb's copy has only in-frame clones and lacks some. This table has tens of thousands of clones, roughly 93% appearing once. Germline CDR1 LGHNA, CDR2 YNFKEQ. V lost 0 bases and J lost 6, with 12 bases in between. This CDR3 region has 15 residues. V gene TRBV4-2 combines with J gene TRBJ2-1; tentative D call: TRBD1 (7 bases). This sequence was found in a female donor with multiple sclerosis, enrolled in a pregnancy study. This specimen consisted of peripheral blood, obtained after pregnancy. The DNA for the CDR3 is TGTGCCAGCAGCCAAGATTTTCAGGGGGGCAATGAGCAGTTCTTC. Its translation: CASSQDFQGGNEQFF.